This T cell receptor (beta chain) was retrieved from a study of graft-versus-host responses after intestinal transplantation. Produced via immunoSEQ multiplex PCR; TCRdb's table is partial and in-frame only. The repertoire holds about 150,000 clones, with around 90% as singletons. CDR1 and CDR2 from the germline V gene are MNHEY and SMNVEV (reference sequence). V lost 1 base and J lost 2; bases outside the gene matches: 7. This CDR3 spans 17 amino acids. Comment on this clone: The target antigen is unknown.

The specimen comprised unstimulated CD4+ T cells sorted from spleen or lymph node cells, sampled before intestinal transplant. This TCR was recovered from a human donor who received an intestinal transplant. V is TRBV27 and J is TRBJ2-1, with TRBD2 matching over 8 bases. The CDR3 DNA reads as TGTGCCAGCAGTTTATATAGACTAGCGCCTACCTACAATGAGCAGTTCTTC. Translated, it gives CASSLYRLAPTYNEQFF.